The source of this T cell receptor (beta chain) is a study of blood T cell repertoires in COVID-19 (dated by TCRdb to about 2020). For the study in its entirety: The collaborator samples originated in the United States, Italy and Spain and spanned the acute and convalescent phases of COVID-19. The repertoires were made available in a free public database intended to serve as a resource for research on the immune response to SARS-CoV-2. The dataset comprised deeply sampled blood TCRbeta repertoires from subjects exposed to, actively infected with, or recovered from COVID-19. Samples were obtained from the ongoing ImmuneRACE study (first 160 participants) and from about 1,300 subjects provided by 6 global collaborators. The material from the prospective study consisted of cDNA or gDNA derived from T cells, B-cell-depleted T cells, or PBMCs. HLA class I and class II types, where available, came from metadata supplied by the sample provider rather than from assay-based typing. A de-identified subject ID, COVID-19 status, age in years and sex were almost always included in the sample metadata.

Results the study describes overall, beyond this receptor: How much clinical and demographic metadata was included differed by source and by participant, and the metadata was provided uncurated.

On this clone itself: Its antigen remains unidentified. It has no much larger one-base neighbor in the sample; base qualities were not kept.

Including cysteine and phenylalanine, the CDR3 has 17 amino acids. Just the 51-base CDR3 DNA is kept, in frame starting at base 1. V gives up 2 bases and J gives up 0 bases, and the segment between their germline ends measures 13 bases. CDR1 LGHDT and CDR2 YNNKEL were looked up in the germline V gene (reference sequence). Whole blood was collected in K2EDTA tubes by collaborating institutions according to the institutions' own protocols. For TCRbeta analysis, collaborators shipped samples in one of three forms: frozen whole blood, isolated PBMCs, or DNA extracted from either of those sample types. TCRbeta CDR3 regions were amplified from genomic DNA using the immunoSEQ Assay, a bias-controlled multiplex PCR. Concerning the study's data processing: The number of nucleated cells in each sample was estimated from the amplification of reference gene primers within the assay. To quantify the absolute abundance of each unique TCRbeta CDR3 rearrangement, sequence reads were collapsed and filtered. For each sample, productive Simpson clonality was calculated by taking the square root of Simpson's diversity index across productive rearrangements. In TCRdb, the immuneACCESS table is reduced to in-frame sequences with V and J assigned. These tables do not hold every clone; where another copy was compared, an unresolved V gene accounts for under half, and the others remain unexplained. The V and J calls and clone size were taken over from that table, and D and trimming were inferred from the DNA. The sample table contains some 94,000 clones; only one count was recorded for approximately 90% of them. The ten largest clones take up roughly 15% of the sample.

Recombination linked TRBV3-1 (or the pseudogene TRBV3-2) to TRBJ2-2, and possibly TRBD2, on 6 matching bases. This TCR derives from a human donor in a cohort sampled during active COVID-19. The source material was peripheral blood. The DNA reads as follows: TGTGCCAGCAGCCAATGGGGGACTCATACGAACACCGGGGAGCTGTTTTTT. This gives the protein CASSQWGTHTNTGELFF.